These 18 T cell receptor beta chains originate from one sample sequenced in a study of blood T cells in healthy people across ages. The use of a sample-barcoded 5' primer and a J-beta primer mix characterized a second PCR of 7 to 11 cycles. TCRdb analysed the 5' RACE reads with MiXCR anew, one entry per CDR3 protein. This table holds some 1.5 million distinct CDR3 sequences, approximately 30% found once. Sequencing input: blood. These TCRs come from a woman in her 30s in good health.

The chain joins TRBV12-3 or TRBV12-4 to TRBJ1-5, with D possibly matching TRBD1 (6 bases). V gave up 5 bases and J gave up 4 bases, with 12 bases separating them. The CDR3 runs to 14 residues. CDR3 in amino acids: CASSRGTPNQPQHF. The CDR3 DNA sequence: TGTGCCAGCAGTCGTGGGACACCGAATCAGCCCCAGCATTTT.

CDR3 sequence: CAISDVDGTDTQYF. The CDR3 DNA follows: TGTGCCATCAGTGACGTCGACGGCACAGATACGCAGTATTTT. This chain links TRBV10-3 with TRBJ2-3; D is undetermined. Trimming pared 3 bases from V and 1 base from J, leaving 8 bases between. The CDR3 spans 14 residues. Germline-derived CDR1 and CDR2 are ENHRY and SYGVKD.

Details on this clonotype: Possible read error: a much larger clone is one base away. The V gene is TRBV10-2, the J gene TRBJ2-1, with a weak D call TRBD1 (6 bases). Germline assignment: CDR1 WSHSY and CDR2 SAAADI. The V end lost 0 bases, the J end lost 7 bases, and 16 bases lay between the germline ends. The CDR3 length is 16 residues. The CDR3 DNA is TGCGCCAGCAGTGAGTCCCAGGGGACGCAAGGAAATGAGCAGTTCTTC. It is translated as CASSESQGTQGNEQFF.

CDR3 DNA sequence: TGTGCCAGCAGACCCGACAGGTTCTATGGCTACACCTTC. Its translation is CASRPDRFYGYTF. V gene TRBV6-5 combines with J gene TRBJ1-2; TRBD1 is a possible D gene (6 bases). Looked up from germline, CDR1 is MNHEY and CDR2 is SVGAGI. This CDR3 contains 13 residues. Trimming left V 6 bases short and J 4 bases short, with 12 bases between.

The rearrangement joins TRBV7-2 to TRBJ2-3; the D call may be TRBD1 or TRBD2 (5 bases each). This CDR3 is 14 amino acids long. Germline V gene data show CDR1 as SGHTA and CDR2 as FQGNSA. V was trimmed by 5 bases and J by 4 bases, leaving 13 bases between them. The chain's CDR3 is CASSPLGDPDTQYF. The DNA of the CDR3 is TGTGCCAGCAGCCCCTTGGGGGACCCAGATACGCAGTATTTT.

In this sample, this clonotype turned up many times. The chain joins TRBV6-5 to TRBJ2-1, with unresolved D. V lost 0 bases and J 12 bases, leaving 12 bases between the germline ends. Germline CDR1 reads MNHEY; CDR2 reads SVGAGI. CDR3 size: 13 residues. The DNA for the CDR3 is TGTGCCAGCAGTTACTCAGCATCGGTTAGGCAGTTCTTC. This sequence encodes CASSYSASVRQFF.

This clonotype came up many times. This rearrangement joins TRBV7-9 to TRBJ2-7, with 7 nucleotides matching TRBD2. The germline V gene encodes CDR1 SEHNR and CDR2 FQNEAQ (reference sequence). Trimming took 6 bases from V and 4 from J; bases not matched to a gene: 6. The CDR3 extends over 13 amino acids. This CDR3 reads CASRAGTTYEQYF. CDR3 sequence (DNA): TGTGCCAGCAGGGCCGGGACTACATACGAGCAGTACTTC.

A word on this clonotype: This could be a read error, since a much larger clone is one nucleotide away. The gene calls are TRBV29-1 and TRBJ2-1, with 11 positions matching TRBD2. The J call may be faulty, since TRBJ2-7 better matches the DNA end. Germline V gene lookup returns CDR1 SQVTM and CDR2 ANQGSEA. This CDR3 has 14 amino acids. The CDR3 protein is CSATGLAAYNEQYF. The CDR3 DNA reads TGCAGCGCTACGGGACTAGCGGCTTACAATGAGCAGTACTTC.

This clonotype was detected a few times. The junction shows a germline mismatch at one end, possibly a read error. This chain connects TRBV5-1 to TRBJ1-2; no clear D. Per germline, CDR1 SGHRS and CDR2 YFSETQ. CDR3 length: 14 amino acids. The CDR3 coding sequence is TGCGCCAGCAACTTGGCCCCGGCTAACTATGGCTACACCTTC. Residues: CASNLAPANYGYTF.

V and J are TRBV9 and TRBJ2-3; 12 positions match TRBD2. The CDR3 runs to 16 residues. Trimming removed 3 bases from V and 5 bases from J; junction bases left unmatched: 7. Germline V gene data show CDR1 as SGDLS and CDR2 as YYNGEE. The CDR3 DNA is TGTGCCAGCAGCGCTAGCGGGAGGGCCATGGGAGATACGCAGTATTTT. Translated, it gives CASSASGRAMGDTQYF.

DNA of the CDR3: TGTGCCAGCAGCCAATTATTCGGACAGGGAGGAAACGAGCAGTACTTC. It encodes CASSQLFGQGGNEQYF. The chain carries TRBV14 and TRBJ2-7, with 8 bases lining up with TRBD1. Trimming cost V 2 bases and J 5 bases; bases outside gene matches: 11. The CDR3 spans 16 residues. In germline, CDR1 is SGHDN, CDR2 FVKESK. Full variable domain (missing parts from reference TRBV14 and TRBJ2-7): EAGVTQFPSHSVIEKGQTVTLRCDPISGHDNLYWYRRVMGKEIKFLLHFVKESKQDESGMPNNRFLAERTGGTYSTLKVQPAELEDSGVYFCASSQLFGQGGNEQYFGPGTRLTVT.

This chain connects TRBV5-1 to TRBJ2-3; 7 bases are shared with TRBD2. This CDR3 is 16 amino acids long. V was pared by 3 bases and J by 0 bases, with 7 bases of the junction left unmatched. Germline values: CDR1 SGHRS, CDR2 YFSETQ. The chain's CDR3 is CASSYRAGTSTDTQYF. The CDR3 coding sequence is TGCGCCAGCAGCTATAGAGCGGGGACCAGCACAGATACGCAGTATTTT.

The count of this clonotype is one. The V gene is TRBV7-7, the J gene TRBJ2-1, with 7 bases identical to TRBD1. The germline gives CDR1 SSHAT, CDR2 FNYEAQ (reference sequence). The CDR3 totals 17 residues. The trim removed 1 base at V and 0 bases at J, leaving 6 bases unmatched. In DNA, the CDR3 is TGTGCCAGCAGCTTAGGGGGACAGCGTAGCTCCTACAATGAGCAGTTCTTC. Translating gives CASSLGGQRSSYNEQFF.

This clonotype appeared a few times. V is TRBV19 and J is TRBJ2-1; the match to TRBD2 covers 8 bases. The germline V gene encodes CDR1 LNHDA and CDR2 SQIVND (reference sequence). The CDR3 spans 14 residues. V gave up 3 bases and J gave up 5 bases; unmatched junction bases: 3. Written as DNA, the CDR3 is TGTGCCAGTAGTATCCCAGCGGGAGACAATGAGCAGTTCTTC. Amino acid sequence: CASSIPAGDNEQFF.

This clonotype was seen only a few times. The rearrangement joins TRBV4-1 to TRBJ1-2, with 8 bases matching TRBD1. Losses at the gene ends were 1 base for V and 4 bases for J; bases not matched to a gene: 11. CDR3 length: 17 amino acids. The germline CDR1 and CDR2 sequences are MGHRA and YSYEKL. CDR3 residues: CASSQVVGQGSRYGYTF. CDR3 coding DNA: TGCGCCAGCAGCCAAGTCGTTGGACAGGGATCCCGCTATGGCTACACCTTC.

In its sample, this clonotype was seen a few times. The chain joins TRBV3-1 to TRBJ2-7; 12 nucleotides line up with TRBD2. From germline, CDR1 is LGHDT and CDR2 YNNKEL (reference sequence). Trimming removed 1 base from V and 6 bases from J; junction bases left unmatched: 10. This CDR3 region has 17 residues. CDR3 DNA sequence: TGTGCCAGCAGCCAAGGCGCACCGACTAGCGGGGGTGGCGAGCAGTACTTC. This sequence encodes CASSQGAPTSGGGEQYF.

The chain couples TRBV5-1 to TRBJ1-3, with D possibly matching TRBD1 (6 bases). CDR3 length: 15 residues. V shed 4 bases and J shed 3 bases, with 14 bases lying between them. Germline CDR1 and CDR2: SGHRS and YFSETQ. The CDR3 sequence is CASSKDGTFGNTIYF. The CDR3 DNA is TGCGCCAGCAGCAAAGACGGGACATTTGGAAACACCATATATTTT.

This clonotype was seen only a few times. J is TRBJ1-2 and V is TRBV20-1; 10 bases are a match to TRBD1. Germline CDR1 reads DFQATT; CDR2 reads SNEGSKA (reference sequence). This CDR3 has 17 residues. V lost 2 bases, J lost 11 bases, and 20 bases stayed unmatched. This chain's CDR3 is CSARNPPIDRGRGRYTF. CDR3 DNA: TGCAGTGCTAGAAACCCTCCAATCGACAGGGGGCGGGGTAGATACACCTTC.